The TCR beta chain under discussion was sequenced for a study of OX40 agonist ivuxolimab in advanced cancers. In the study overall: From 23 to 79 years was the age range, with a mean of 60 years, and approximately 84% were male. Of the patients, three showed partial responses, one with hepatocellular carcinoma and two with cutaneous melanoma.

Sequenced by immunoSEQ multiplex PCR; TCRdb stores in-frame clones only, minus some. Among approximately 47,000 clones listed, approximately 91% were seen once. Study-wide points: It was not determined which antigens were specifically recognized by the peripheral T cells that had undergone clonal expansion.

In regard to this clone: Its antigen is as yet unknown.

The V gene's germline CDR1 is SGHKS and CDR2 YYEKEE (reference sequence). CDR3 size: 14 residues. Trimming took off 1 base at V and 3 bases at J, with 8 bases between the two ends. People who had autoimmune disease history or systemic immunosuppression were excluded. The sequencing here drew on CD4+ or CD8+ T cells sorted from blood, taken in a trial of the OX40 agonist ivuxolimab. This TCR derives from an adult with an advanced solid tumor such as melanoma, head and neck, liver or kidney cancer. The V call is TRBV5-5, the J call TRBJ1-5; D is unresolved. The CDR3 reads CASSLSWANQPQHF. Written as DNA, the CDR3 is TGTGCCAGCAGCTTGTCGTGGGCCAATCAGCCCCAGCATTTT.